The sequence of this T cell receptor beta chain was determined in a study of shared clonotypes between healthy human individuals. V lost 3 bases, J lost 6 bases, and 12 bases lay in between. Germline loops: CDR1 MDHEN, CDR2 SYDVKM. There are 14 residues in the CDR3. Produced via immunoSEQ multiplex PCR; TCRdb's table is partial and in-frame only. The sample includes some 580,000 clones, 97% of them seen just once. The genes are TRBV28 and TRBJ2-1; tentative D call: TRBD2 (6 bases). Sequences were obtained from naive CD4+ T cells sorted from blood. Indicated subset: CD45RA+ positively selected. This TCR came from a woman in her twenties or thirties in good health. CDR3 sequence: CASSFYAGGNEQFF. The CDR3 nucleotides are TGTGCCAGCAGTTTTTACGCCGGGGGCAATGAGCAGTTCTTC.